This T cell receptor beta chain was captured in a study of response to subunit inactivated influenza vaccine. Overall study results and limits: The authors proposed limited new T cell recruitment per seasonal influenza vaccination.

This clonotype turned up a few times. Its antigen is not known. The V gene end was trimmed by 6 bases and the J gene end by 6 bases; junction bases not matched to a gene: 13. This CDR3 is built from 17 residues. Germline values: CDR1 MNHNS, CDR2 SASEGT. TCRdb re-called the RT-PCR reads with MiXCR, one entry per CDR3 protein. The sample yields fewer than 700,000 distinct CDR3 sequences, approximately 12% seen once. V and J are TRBV6-1 and TRBJ2-2, with 10 bases fitting TRBD2. The source material was PBMCs from blood, sampled more than 35 days after vaccination. The receptor comes from a middle-aged man who received an inactivated influenza vaccine. The CDR3: CASRPLAGERAAGELFF. Written as DNA, the CDR3 is TGTGCCAGCAGACCTCTAGCGGGGGAAAGGGCGGCCGGGGAGCTGTTTTTT.